This T cell receptor beta chain is drawn from a study of cytomegalovirus exposure and HLA in healthy donors. This clone was seen more than once but under ten times. The PCR was carried out with 60 Vbeta primers and 13 Jbeta primers. Here immunoSEQ multiplex PCR was the method, and the copy in TCRdb shows in-frame clones only, minus some. Here the sample spans some 80,000 clones, about a tenth being singletons. The germline V and J ends were trimmed by 0 bases and 4 bases, with 9 bases remaining between them. CDR1 is LNHNV, CDR2 YYDKDF, per germline (reference sequence). This CDR3 has 15 amino acids. This receptor was obtained from a man between 60 and 70 years old in good health and CMV-seropositive. The material sequenced was PBMCs. The gene calls are TRBV15 and TRBJ1-4, with no clear D. CDR3 sequence (DNA): TGTGCCACCAGCAGAGATTGGCAGAATAATGAAAAACTGTTTTTT. This gives the protein CATSRDWQNNEKLFF.